Listed below are T cell receptor beta chains from one sample, sequenced in a study of CD8 T cells in Susac syndrome. From the immunoSEQ multiplex PCR reads, TCRdb called clonotypes with MiXCR, one entry per CDR3 protein. The sample comprises around 80,000 distinct CDR3 sequences, around 94% of which are singletons, and 0.26% rests with the top ten. Sequencing input: CD8+ T cells from PBMCs. The receptor source for this set is a human donor in good health. Both conserved end residues are part of each CDR3. The order of the fields is J gene, V gene, clone size, D gene, CDR3 length, CDR3 protein, CDR3 DNA. A D gene is named only where the DNA matches it firmly. Some rows have no size entry. The others give once, few or many, or a class for an expanded clone.

J gene: TRBJ1-1
V gene: TRBV4-1
clone size: few
D gene: -
CDR3 length: 16
CDR3 protein: CASSQTTVLGNTEAFF
CDR3 DNA: TGCGCCAGCAGCCAAACTACTGTACTGGGGAACACTGAAGCTTTCTTT

J gene: TRBJ1-2
V gene: TRBV9
clone size: -
D gene: -
CDR3 length: 15
CDR3 protein: CASSVSLEGHYGYTF
CDR3 DNA: TGTGCCAGCAGCGTATCCCTGGAAGGGCACTATGGCTACACCTTC

J gene: TRBJ2-1
V gene: TRBV2
clone size: -
D gene: TRBD1
CDR3 length: 15
CDR3 protein: CASRTRDRSYNEQFF
CDR3 DNA: TGTGCCAGCAGGACCCGGGACAGGTCCTACAATGAGCAGTTCTTC

J gene: TRBJ2-2
V gene: TRBV24-1
clone size: -
D gene: -
CDR3 length: 17
CDR3 protein: CATSDLRQGLNTGELFF
CDR3 DNA: TGTGCCACCAGTGATTTGAGGCAGGGGCTGAACACCGGGGAGCTGTTTTTT

J gene: TRBJ2-1
V gene: TRBV4-3
clone size: -
D gene: TRBD2
CDR3 length: 15
CDR3 protein: CASSQGSGGTGEQFF
CDR3 DNA: TGCGCCAGCAGCCAAGGGAGCGGGGGTACAGGAGAGCAGTTCTTC

J gene: TRBJ2-1
V gene: TRBV5-1
clone size: -
D gene: -
CDR3 length: 11
CDR3 protein: CASSWGRQQFF
CDR3 DNA: TGCGCCAGCAGCTGGGGGAGGCAGCAGTTCTTC

J gene: TRBJ2-5
V gene: TRBV3-1
clone size: -
D gene: TRBD2
CDR3 length: 16
CDR3 protein: CASSQAQRGAEETQYF
CDR3 DNA: TGTGCCAGCAGCCAAGCCCAGCGGGGGGCAGAAGAGACCCAGTACTTC

J gene: TRBJ2-7
V gene: TRBV20-1
clone size: -
D gene: -
CDR3 length: 16
CDR3 protein: CSASYTGGGKSYEQYF
CDR3 DNA: TGCAGTGCTAGTTATACCGGAGGGGGCAAATCCTACGAGCAGTACTTC

J gene: TRBJ2-7
V gene: TRBV7-9
clone size: -
D gene: -
CDR3 length: 12
CDR3 protein: CASSPNPYEQYF
CDR3 DNA: TGTGCCAGCAGCCCGAATCCCTACGAGCAGTACTTC

J gene: TRBJ2-7
V gene: TRBV29-1
clone size: -
D gene: -
CDR3 length: 14
CDR3 protein: CSVELGEGSYEQYF
CDR3 DNA: TGCAGCGTGGAACTAGGTGAGGGCTCCTACGAGCAGTACTTC

J gene: TRBJ2-5
V gene: TRBV7-9
clone size: -
D gene: -
CDR3 length: 16
CDR3 protein: CASSLEGTSRGETQYF
CDR3 DNA: TGTGCCAGCAGCTTGGAAGGAACTTCTCGCGGGGAGACCCAGTACTTC

J gene: TRBJ2-1
V gene: TRBV15
clone size: -
D gene: -
CDR3 length: 13
CDR3 protein: CATSSRQVNEQFF
CDR3 DNA: TGTGCCACCAGCAGCCGACAGGTTAATGAGCAGTTCTTC

J gene: TRBJ2-1
V gene: TRBV4-1
clone size: few
D gene: TRBD1
CDR3 length: 13
CDR3 protein: CASSQERTGGQFF
CDR3 DNA: TGCGCCAGCAGCCAAGAAAGGACAGGGGGGCAGTTCTTC

J gene: TRBJ2-2
V gene: TRBV13
clone size: -
D gene: -
CDR3 length: 12
CDR3 protein: CASSSGTGELFF
CDR3 DNA: TGTGCCAGCAGCTCAGGCACCGGGGAGCTGTTTTTT

J gene: TRBJ1-5
V gene: TRBV4-1
clone size: -
D gene: -
CDR3 length: 15
CDR3 protein: CASSQGPGVRQPQHF
CDR3 DNA: TGCGCCAGCAGCCAAGGCCCCGGGGTTCGGCAGCCCCAGCATTTT

J gene: TRBJ2-3
V gene: TRBV15
clone size: -
D gene: -
CDR3 length: 15
CDR3 protein: CATSRTPLAPDTQYF
CDR3 DNA: TGTGCCACCAGCAGAACGCCTCTCGCCCCAGATACGCAGTATTTT

J gene: TRBJ1-5
V gene: TRBV15
clone size: -
D gene: TRBD1
CDR3 length: 16
CDR3 protein: CATSRDGQGSNQPQHF
CDR3 DNA: TGTGCCACCAGCAGGGACGGACAGGGGAGCAATCAGCCCCAGCATTTT

J gene: TRBJ2-1
V gene: TRBV9
clone size: -
D gene: TRBD2
CDR3 length: 15
CDR3 protein: CASSQPSGSWNEQFF
CDR3 DNA: TGTGCCAGCAGCCAACCTAGCGGGAGTTGGAATGAGCAGTTCTTC